This T cell receptor (beta chain) was retrieved from a study of OX40 agonist ivuxolimab in advanced cancers. Germline loops: CDR1 SGHVS, CDR2 FQNEAQ. Trimming took off 5 bases at V and 8 bases at J, with 9 bases between the two ends. This CDR3 contains 11 residues. The method was immunoSEQ multiplex PCR; TCRdb's version includes in-frame clones alone and lacks a portion of them. The data hold 25,000 to 35,000 clones, with roughly 84% observed a single time. The J gene is TRBJ1-2, the V gene TRBV7-8, with D unresolved. The sequence came from an adult with an advanced solid tumor such as melanoma, head and neck, liver or kidney cancer. This specimen consisted of CD4+ or CD8+ T cells sorted from blood, obtained in a trial of the OX40 agonist ivuxolimab. CDR3 nucleotides: TGTGCCAGCAGCGCCGGCCGGGGCTACACCTTC. Residues: CASSAGRGYTF. Full variable domain (remainder filled in from reference TRBV7-8 and TRBJ1-2): GAGVSQSPRYKVAKRGQDVALRCDPISGHVSLFWYQQALGQGPEFLTYFQNEAQLDKSGLPSDRFFAERPEGSVSTLKIQRTQQEDSAVYLCASSAGRGYTFGSGTRLTVV.